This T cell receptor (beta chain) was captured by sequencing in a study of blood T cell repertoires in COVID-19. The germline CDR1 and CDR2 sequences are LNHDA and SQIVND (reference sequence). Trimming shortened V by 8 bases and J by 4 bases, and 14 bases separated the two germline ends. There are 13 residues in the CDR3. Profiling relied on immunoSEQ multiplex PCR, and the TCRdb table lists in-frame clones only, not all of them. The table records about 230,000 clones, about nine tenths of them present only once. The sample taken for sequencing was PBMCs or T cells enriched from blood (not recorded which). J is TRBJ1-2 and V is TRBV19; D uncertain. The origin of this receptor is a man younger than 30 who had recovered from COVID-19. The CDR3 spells CASLSGDSYGYTF. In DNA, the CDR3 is TGTGCCAGTCTCTCCGGGGATAGCTATGGCTACACCTTC. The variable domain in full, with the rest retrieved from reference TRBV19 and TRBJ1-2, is DGGITQSPKYLFRKEGQNVTLSCEQNLNHDAMYWYRQDPGQGLRLIYYSQIVNDFQKGDIAEGYSVSREKKESFPLTVTSAQKNPTAFYLCASLSGDSYGYTFGSGTRLTVV.